This paragraph covers one T cell receptor beta chain sequence. The specificity of this receptor is unknown. Base-call qualities are not available, and no considerably larger clone is one nucleotide away. In the paper's terms, the time point label means: about 28 days (+/-7) after the second vaccine dose. Because spike-specific TCR depth and breadth did not differ between the two schedules, AZD1222 recipients who got a second dose at roughly 4 weeks were pooled with those who got a second dose at roughly 12 weeks. Vaccinee samples came from UK trials COV001 and COV002, including a single-blind randomized controlled phase 2/3 trial of AZD1222 (ChAdOx1 nCoV-19) in healthy adults. Trial participant PBMC samples were collected at day 0 and day 28 after the second dose for TCRbeta chain sequencing. This entry belongs to a study of T cell responses to AZD1222 COVID-19 vaccine (dated by TCRdb to 2020 to 2023). With respect to the entire study: A total of about 230 trial participants underwent TCR sequencing, of whom 207 received two doses of AZD1222 and some 25 received two doses of the MenACWY control vaccine. Enrollment into the trials was organized by age into subgroups of 18-55, 56-69 and 70-plus years, and those subgroups contained approximately 160, 26 and 62 TCR-sequenced participants, respectively.

Here is what the overall study found, with its caveats: Nearly half of unique spike-specific TCRs reportedly recognized epitopes outside regions mutated in the B.1.351 and B.1.1.7 variants. The 56-69-year group was small, and its depth increase did not reach significance, likely because of low power. The whole spike protein was spanned by vaccine-associated CD4 TCRs, and dominant responses were seen in regions 160-218 and 743-854. Participants were mostly white British, with more females than males. The authors suggested clonal diversity may have been underestimated. Because no day 14 peak-response samples were available, the repertoires could be characterized only after the peak T cell response. After two AZD1222 doses, both the breadth and the depth of spike-specific TCRs were significantly higher than at day 0 and than in MenACWY recipients. Conclusions about previously exposed vaccinees are limited because only five or six AZD1222 recipients were SARS-CoV-2 seropositive at baseline.

The CDR3 regions of human TCRbeta chains were analyzed by immunosequencing. The original methods were these. TCRs in the repertoires were matched against a reference library of SARS-CoV-2-specific TCRs that had been generated with the MIRA antigen-specificity platform. Breadth was defined as the fraction of unique TCRs that were SARS-CoV-2-associated. Depth was defined as the fraction of total T cells that were SARS-CoV-2-associated. Using the MIRA data, each spike-specific TCR was mapped to the spike region that the TCR reacts to and placed in a CD4 or CD8 class. Log10-transformed breadth and depth values were compared by one-way ANOVA with Sidak's multiple comparisons tests. In TCRdb, the immuneACCESS table is reduced to in-frame sequences with V and J assigned. These tables do not hold every clone; where another copy was compared, an unresolved V gene accounts for under half, and the others remain unexplained. V and J calls plus clone size are reproduced from that table; the DNA served to infer D and trimming. The sample has tens of thousands of clones on record, 80% to 90% of them singletons. Jointly, the top ten make up about 3% of the sample.

This specimen was peripheral blood, taken 28 days after the second AZD1222 dose. This clonotype originated in an adult who received the AZD1222 COVID-19 vaccine.

The CDR3 region has the sequence CASSLGGSPVYGYTF. The sequence in DNA is TGTGCCAGCAGCTTAGGTGGAAGCCCCGTTTATGGCTACACCTTC. The rearranged segments are TRBV7-8 and TRBJ1-2; the D gene cannot be resolved reliably. From a lookup of the germline V gene, CDR1 and CDR2 are SGHVS and FQNEAQ. The CDR3, from cysteine to phenylalanine, totals 15 residues. The entry retains the CDR3 DNA only, 45 bases that are in frame from base 1. The junction carries 14 bases between V and J, which are trimmed by 1 base and 5 bases respectively.